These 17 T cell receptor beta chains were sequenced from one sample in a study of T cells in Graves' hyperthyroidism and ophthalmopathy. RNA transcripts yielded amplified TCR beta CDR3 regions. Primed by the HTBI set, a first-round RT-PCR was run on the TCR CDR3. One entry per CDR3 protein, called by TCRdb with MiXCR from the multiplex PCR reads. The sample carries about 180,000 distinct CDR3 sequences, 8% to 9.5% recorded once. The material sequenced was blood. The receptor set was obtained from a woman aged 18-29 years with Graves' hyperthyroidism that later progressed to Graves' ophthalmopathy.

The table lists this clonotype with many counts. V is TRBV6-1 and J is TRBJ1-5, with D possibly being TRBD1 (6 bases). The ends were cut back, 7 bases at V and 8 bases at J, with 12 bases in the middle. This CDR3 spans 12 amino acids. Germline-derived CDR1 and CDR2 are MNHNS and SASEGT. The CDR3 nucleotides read TGTGCCAGCACCCCAGGGGCCGAGCCCCAGCATTTT. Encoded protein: CASTPGAEPQHF.

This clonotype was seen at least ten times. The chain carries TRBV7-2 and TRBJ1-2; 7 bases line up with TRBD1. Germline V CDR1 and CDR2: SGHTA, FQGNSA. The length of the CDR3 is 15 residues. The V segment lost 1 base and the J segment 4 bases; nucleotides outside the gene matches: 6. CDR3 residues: CASSLDQTGFYGYTF. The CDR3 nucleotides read TGTGCCAGCAGCTTAGATCAGACAGGGTTCTATGGCTACACCTTC.

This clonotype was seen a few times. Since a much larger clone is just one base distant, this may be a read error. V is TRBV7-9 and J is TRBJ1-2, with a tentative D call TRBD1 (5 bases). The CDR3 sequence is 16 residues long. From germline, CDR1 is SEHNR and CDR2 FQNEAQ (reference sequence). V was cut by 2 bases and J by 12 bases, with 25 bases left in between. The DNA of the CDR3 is TGTGCCAGCAGCTTATCCGGGCAGGGCCCATCCGAGGGCCACACCTTC. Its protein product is CASSLSGQGPSEGHTF.

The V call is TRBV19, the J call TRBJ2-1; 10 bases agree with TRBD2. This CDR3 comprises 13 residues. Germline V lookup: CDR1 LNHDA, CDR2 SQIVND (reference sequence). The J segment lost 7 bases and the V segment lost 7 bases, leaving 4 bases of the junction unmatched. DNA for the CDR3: TGTGCCAGTAACCCGGGACTAGCGAATGAGCAGTTCTTC. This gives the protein CASNPGLANEQFF. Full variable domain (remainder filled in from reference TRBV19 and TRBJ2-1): DGGITQSPKYLFRKEGQNVTLSCEQNLNHDAMYWYRQDPGQGLRLIYYSQIVNDFQKGDIAEGYSVSREKKESFPLTVTSAQKNPTAFYLCASNPGLANEQFFGPGTRLTVL.

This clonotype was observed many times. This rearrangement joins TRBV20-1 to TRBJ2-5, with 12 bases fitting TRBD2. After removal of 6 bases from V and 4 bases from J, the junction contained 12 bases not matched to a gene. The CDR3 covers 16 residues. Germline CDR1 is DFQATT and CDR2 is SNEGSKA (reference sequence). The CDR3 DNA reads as TGCAGTGCCCCGTTGTTATCTAGCGGGAGGGCAGAGACCCAGTACTTC. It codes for CSAPLLSSGRAETQYF.

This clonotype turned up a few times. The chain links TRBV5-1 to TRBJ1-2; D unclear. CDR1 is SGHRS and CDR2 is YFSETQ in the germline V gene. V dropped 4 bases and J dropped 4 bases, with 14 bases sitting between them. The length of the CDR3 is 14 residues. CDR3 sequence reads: CASSIENPSYGYTF. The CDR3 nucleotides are TGCGCCAGCAGCATCGAAAACCCGAGCTATGGCTACACCTTC.

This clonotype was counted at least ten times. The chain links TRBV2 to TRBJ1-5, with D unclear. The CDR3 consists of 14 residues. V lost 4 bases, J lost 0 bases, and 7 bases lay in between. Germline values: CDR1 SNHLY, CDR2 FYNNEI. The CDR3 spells CASSGGDSNQPQHF. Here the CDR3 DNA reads TGTGCCAGCAGTGGGGGTGATAGCAATCAGCCCCAGCATTTT.

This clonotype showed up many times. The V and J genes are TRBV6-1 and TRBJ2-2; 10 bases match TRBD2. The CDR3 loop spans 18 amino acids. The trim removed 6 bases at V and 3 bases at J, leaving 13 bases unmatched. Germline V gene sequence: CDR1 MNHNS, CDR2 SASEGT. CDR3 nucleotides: TGTGCCAGCAGAAAGGAGAGCGGGGGGGCCTTTGACACCGGGGAGCTGTTTTTT. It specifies CASRKESGGAFDTGELFF.

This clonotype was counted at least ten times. The CDR3 coding sequence is TGTGCCAGCAGTACGCTTCCCCAGGGAAAAACTGAAGCTTTCTTT. This gives the protein CASSTLPQGKTEAFF. This chain joins TRBV28 and TRBJ1-1; perhaps TRBD1 as D (5 bases). V was clipped by 5 bases and J by 5 bases, with 18 bases between them. This CDR3 contains 15 residues. Germline assignment: CDR1 MDHEN and CDR2 SYDVKM.

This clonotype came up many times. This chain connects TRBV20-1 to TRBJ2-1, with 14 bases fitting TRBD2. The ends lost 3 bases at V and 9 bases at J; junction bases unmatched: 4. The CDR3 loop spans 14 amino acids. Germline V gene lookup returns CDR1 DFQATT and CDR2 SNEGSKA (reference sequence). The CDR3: CSARTSGRGGEQFF. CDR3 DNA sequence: TGCAGTGCTAGGACTAGCGGGAGGGGTGGTGAGCAGTTCTTC.

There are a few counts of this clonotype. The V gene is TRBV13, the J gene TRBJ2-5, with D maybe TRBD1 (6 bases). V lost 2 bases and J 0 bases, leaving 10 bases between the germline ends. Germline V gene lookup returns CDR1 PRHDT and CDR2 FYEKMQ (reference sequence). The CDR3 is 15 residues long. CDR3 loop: CASSLWGLDQETQYF. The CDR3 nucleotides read TGTGCCAGCAGCTTATGGGGGCTGGACCAAGAGACCCAGTACTTC.

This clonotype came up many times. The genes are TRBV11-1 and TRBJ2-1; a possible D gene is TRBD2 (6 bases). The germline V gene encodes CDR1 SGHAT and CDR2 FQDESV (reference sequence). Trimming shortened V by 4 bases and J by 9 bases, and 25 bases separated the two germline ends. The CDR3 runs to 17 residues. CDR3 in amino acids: CASSSLLPSGYMIEQFF. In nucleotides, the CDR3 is TGTGCCAGCAGCTCACTCCTCCCCAGCGGGTATATGATTGAGCAGTTCTTC.

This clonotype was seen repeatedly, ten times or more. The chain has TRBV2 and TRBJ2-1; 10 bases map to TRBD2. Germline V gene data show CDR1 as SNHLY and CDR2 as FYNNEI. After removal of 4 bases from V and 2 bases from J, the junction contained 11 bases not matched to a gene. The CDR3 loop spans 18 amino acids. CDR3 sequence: CASSVGLAGAGTYNEQFF. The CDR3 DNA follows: TGTGCCAGCAGTGTTGGGCTAGCGGGGGCGGGGACCTACAATGAGCAGTTCTTC.

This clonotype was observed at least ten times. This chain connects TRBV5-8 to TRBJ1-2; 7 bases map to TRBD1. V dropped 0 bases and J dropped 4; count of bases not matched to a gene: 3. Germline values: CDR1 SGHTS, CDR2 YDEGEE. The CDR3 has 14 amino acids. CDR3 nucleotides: TGTGCCAGCAGCTTGGAGGGGACAGCCTATGGCTACACCTTC. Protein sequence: CASSLEGTAYGYTF.

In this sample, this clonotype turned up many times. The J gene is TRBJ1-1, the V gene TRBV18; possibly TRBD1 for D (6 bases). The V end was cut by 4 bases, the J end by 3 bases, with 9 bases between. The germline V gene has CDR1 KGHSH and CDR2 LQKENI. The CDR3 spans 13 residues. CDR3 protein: CASSLQGDTEAFF. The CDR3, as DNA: TGTGCCAGCTCACTACAGGGTGACACTGAAGCTTTCTTT. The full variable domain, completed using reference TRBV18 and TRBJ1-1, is NAGVMQNPRHLVRRRGQEARLRCSPMKGHSHVYWYRQLPEEGLKFMVYLQKENIIDESGMPKERFSAEFPKEGPSILRIQQVVRGDSAAYFCASSLQGDTEAFFGQGTRLTVV.

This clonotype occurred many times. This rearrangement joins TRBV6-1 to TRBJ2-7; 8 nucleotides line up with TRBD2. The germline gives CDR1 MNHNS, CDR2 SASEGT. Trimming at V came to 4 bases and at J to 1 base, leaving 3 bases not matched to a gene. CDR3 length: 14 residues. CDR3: CASSGLAHSYEQYF. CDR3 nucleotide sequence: TGTGCCAGCAGTGGACTAGCGCATTCCTACGAGCAGTACTTC.

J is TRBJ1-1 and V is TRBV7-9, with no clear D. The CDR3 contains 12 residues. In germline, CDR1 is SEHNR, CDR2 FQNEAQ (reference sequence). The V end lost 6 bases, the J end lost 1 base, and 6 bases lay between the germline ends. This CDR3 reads CASRVSNTEAFF. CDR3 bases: TGTGCCAGCAGGGTCTCGAACACTGAAGCTTTCTTT.